A single sample gave rise to the 17 T cell receptor beta chains below, sequenced in a study of PD-L1 blockade in urothelial cancer. Only in-frame clones appear in the TCRdb table, and some are missing; sequencing was by immunoSEQ multiplex PCR. The top ten clones hold nearly 10% of a sample with some 25,000 clones, roughly 84% of them seen once. The specimen was PBMCs, collected around atezolizumab (anti-PD-L1) treatment. These TCRs come from a man aged 65 to 79 with urothelial cancer.

This clone appeared a single time. The gene calls are TRBV10-3 and TRBJ2-7, with 9 positions matching TRBD2. The V gene end was trimmed by 0 bases and the J gene end by 4 bases; junction bases not matched to a gene: 10. CDR3 length: 17 residues. Germline lookup yields CDR1 ENHRY and CDR2 SYGVKD. The CDR3 sequence: CAISESRGASGEYEQYF. Here the CDR3 DNA reads TGTGCCATCAGTGAGTCGAGGGGCGCTAGCGGGGAGTACGAGCAGTACTTC.

This clone was detected a few times. The J gene is TRBJ1-1, the V gene TRBV4-1, with TRBD1 matching 10 bases. V lost 4 bases and J lost 0; bases outside the gene matches: 8. Germline V CDR1 and CDR2: MGHRA, YSYEKL. This CDR3 has 17 amino acids. The DNA of the CDR3 is TGCGCCAGCAGCCCAACCACGGGACAGGGGCTGAACACTGAAGCTTTCTTT. Its protein is CASSPTTGQGLNTEAFF.

This CDR3 reads CAWSVGSGRGYTF. CDR3 coding DNA: TGTGCCTGGAGTGTAGGAAGCGGACGTGGCTACACCTTC. The chain joins TRBV30 to TRBJ1-2, with D hard to call. The CDR3 covers 13 residues. Trimming pared 0 bases from V and 7 bases from J, leaving 12 bases between. Looked up from germline, CDR1 is GTSNPN and CDR2 is SVGIG (reference sequence).

The J gene is TRBJ2-5, the V gene TRBV5-8; 12 bases are a match to TRBD2. The CDR3 has 18 residues. Germline lookup yields CDR1 SGHTS and CDR2 YDEGEE. V trimming: 4 bases; J trimming: 0 bases; junction bases outside the gene matches: 10. The CDR3 is CASSRGLAGHQYQETQYF. In nucleotides, the CDR3 is TGTGCCAGCAGCCGGGGACTAGCGGGTCACCAGTACCAAGAGACCCAGTACTTC. Full variable domain (outside the CDR3, taken from reference TRBV5-8 and TRBJ2-5): EAGVTQSPTHLIKTRGQQATLRCSPISGHTSVYWYQQALGLGLQFLLWYDEGEERNRGNFPPRFSGRQFPNYSSELNVNALELEDSALYLCASSRGLAGHQYQETQYFGPGTRLLVL.

The V call is TRBV4-1, the J call TRBJ2-7; D gene uncertain. Looked up from germline, CDR1 is MGHRA and CDR2 is YSYEKL. V lost 1 base, J lost 2 bases, and 9 bases lay in between. The CDR3 runs 14 residues. CDR3: CASSQGNGPYEQYF. For the CDR3, the DNA is TGCGCCAGCAGCCAAGGAAATGGCCCCTACGAGCAGTACTTC.

In its sample, this clone was seen once. The chain has TRBV30 and TRBJ2-1; 10 bases agree with TRBD2. In germline, CDR1 is GTSNPN, CDR2 SVGIG (reference sequence). The ends lost 3 bases at V and 1 base at J; junction bases unmatched: 3. The CDR3 totals 15 residues. For the CDR3, the DNA is TGTGCCTGGAGAGCGGGAGGGCCGTCCTACAATGAGCAGTTCTTC. Residues: CAWRAGGPSYNEQFF.

The chain recombines TRBV5-6 with TRBJ2-1; D gene unclear. The length of the CDR3 is 12 residues. Trimming cost V 4 bases and J 7 bases, with 9 bases left between them. The germline gives CDR1 SGHDT, CDR2 YYEEEE. The CDR3 is CASSSYDNEQFF. As DNA, the CDR3 is TGTGCCAGCAGCAGCTACGATAATGAGCAGTTCTTC.

The gene calls are TRBV27 and TRBJ2-1; TRBD1 matches 7 bases. This CDR3 is 14 amino acids long. Germline V lookup: CDR1 MNHEY, CDR2 SMNVEV (reference sequence). The ends lost 2 bases at V and 6 bases at J; junction bases unmatched: 4. CDR3 residues: CASSLSRGSNEQFF. The CDR3 DNA is TGTGCCAGCAGTTTAAGCAGGGGGTCCAATGAGCAGTTCTTC.

A remark on this clone: One end of the junction fails to match germline, which may point to a read error. The chain uses TRBV5-1 and TRBJ2-1; D perhaps matches TRBD2 (5 bases). The CDR3 has 13 residues. The germline V gene has CDR1 SGHRS and CDR2 YFSETQ. The CDR3 loop reads CASSSDSYNEQFF. As DNA, the CDR3 is TGTGCCAGCAGCTCGGACTCTTACAATGAGCAGTTCTTC.

The chain couples TRBV2 to TRBJ2-3; 13 positions match TRBD2. The germline V gene has CDR1 SNHLY and CDR2 FYNNEI. This CDR3 contains 16 residues. Germline trimming cut 4 bases from V and 4 bases from J; bases unmatched to any gene: 5. The CDR3 DNA sequence: TGTGCCAGCAGTGCCGGGACTAGCGGGATGGCAGATACGCAGTATTTT. Translated: CASSAGTSGMADTQYF.

The V and J genes are TRBV5-4 and TRBJ2-2, with 9 bases matching TRBD2. CDR1 is SGHNT and CDR2 is YYREEE in the germline V gene (reference sequence). V lost 3 bases, J lost 0 bases, and 3 bases stayed unmatched. The CDR3 consists of 16 residues. CDR3: CASSSLAGANTGELFF. CDR3 nucleotide sequence: TGTGCCAGCAGCTCATTAGCGGGAGCGAACACCGGGGAGCTGTTTTTT.

This chain links TRBV2 with TRBJ1-1; D possibly corresponds to TRBD1 (6 bases). V lost 6 bases and J 6 bases, leaving 32 bases between the germline ends. The germline V gene encodes CDR1 SNHLY and CDR2 FYNNEI. The CDR3 runs 19 residues. CDR3 sequence (DNA): TGTGCCAGCAGGCTGGCGGGGCAGGGGAGGGGTCCAGGAGCACCTGAAGCTTTCTTT. Translation: CASRLAGQGRGPGAPEAFF. The variable domain in full, completed from reference TRBV2 and TRBJ1-1, reads EPEVTQTPSHQVTQMGQEVILRCVPISNHLYFYWYRQILGQKVEFLVSFYNNEISEKSEIFDDQFSVERPDGSNFTLKIRSTKLEDSAMYFCASRLAGQGRGPGAPEAFFGQGTRLTVV.

The rearrangement uses TRBV5-1 and TRBJ1-2; D is undetermined. The V gene lost 4 bases and the J gene lost 2 bases, with 9 bases spanning the gap. The germline V gene encodes CDR1 SGHRS and CDR2 YFSETQ. This CDR3 has 13 amino acids. The CDR3 DNA reads as TGCGCCAGCAGCCTAACACAGAACTATGGCTACACCTTC. Protein sequence: CASSLTQNYGYTF.

This clone came up once. V is TRBV19 and J is TRBJ2-3; tentatively, D is TRBD1 (6 bases). The CDR3 spans 13 residues. V gave up 6 bases and J gave up 2 bases, with 9 bases separating them. In germline, CDR1 is LNHDA, CDR2 SQIVND (reference sequence). In nucleotides, the CDR3 is TGTGCCAGTAGCGGACAGATCACAGATACGCAGTATTTT. Residues: CASSGQITDTQYF.

This clone was seen once. CDR3 in amino acids: CASSPQGAGTDTQYF. The CDR3 nucleotides are TGTGCCAGCTCTCCCCAGGGGGCCGGAACAGATACGCAGTATTTT. The chain links TRBV18 to TRBJ2-3; TRBD1 matches 8 bases. The V and J ends lost 6 bases and 3 bases, in that order; junction bases with no gene match: 8. The CDR3 is 15 amino acids. The germline V gene has CDR1 KGHSH and CDR2 LQKENI.

The chain recombines TRBV6-5 with TRBJ2-3; 9 bases map to TRBD2. CDR1 is MNHEY, CDR2 SVGAGI, per germline. The CDR3 has 16 amino acids. V shed 0 bases, J shed 7 bases, and the junction held 8 bases outside the gene matches. In nucleotides, the CDR3 is TGTGCCAGCAGTTACTCGCGGGAGGGCCCTCTTAATACGCAGTATTTT. Translating gives CASSYSREGPLNTQYF.

In this sample, this clone turned up a few times. The chain joins TRBV19 to TRBJ2-1; the match to TRBD1 covers 8 bases. Unmatched junction bases numbered 5, after V lost 5 bases and J lost 2 bases. This CDR3 is built from 15 residues. Germline CDR1 LNHDA, CDR2 SQIVND (reference sequence). The CDR3 DNA sequence: TGTGCCAGTAGTGTACAGGGGGGACCCTACAATGAGCAGTTCTTC. This codes for CASSVQGGPYNEQFF.